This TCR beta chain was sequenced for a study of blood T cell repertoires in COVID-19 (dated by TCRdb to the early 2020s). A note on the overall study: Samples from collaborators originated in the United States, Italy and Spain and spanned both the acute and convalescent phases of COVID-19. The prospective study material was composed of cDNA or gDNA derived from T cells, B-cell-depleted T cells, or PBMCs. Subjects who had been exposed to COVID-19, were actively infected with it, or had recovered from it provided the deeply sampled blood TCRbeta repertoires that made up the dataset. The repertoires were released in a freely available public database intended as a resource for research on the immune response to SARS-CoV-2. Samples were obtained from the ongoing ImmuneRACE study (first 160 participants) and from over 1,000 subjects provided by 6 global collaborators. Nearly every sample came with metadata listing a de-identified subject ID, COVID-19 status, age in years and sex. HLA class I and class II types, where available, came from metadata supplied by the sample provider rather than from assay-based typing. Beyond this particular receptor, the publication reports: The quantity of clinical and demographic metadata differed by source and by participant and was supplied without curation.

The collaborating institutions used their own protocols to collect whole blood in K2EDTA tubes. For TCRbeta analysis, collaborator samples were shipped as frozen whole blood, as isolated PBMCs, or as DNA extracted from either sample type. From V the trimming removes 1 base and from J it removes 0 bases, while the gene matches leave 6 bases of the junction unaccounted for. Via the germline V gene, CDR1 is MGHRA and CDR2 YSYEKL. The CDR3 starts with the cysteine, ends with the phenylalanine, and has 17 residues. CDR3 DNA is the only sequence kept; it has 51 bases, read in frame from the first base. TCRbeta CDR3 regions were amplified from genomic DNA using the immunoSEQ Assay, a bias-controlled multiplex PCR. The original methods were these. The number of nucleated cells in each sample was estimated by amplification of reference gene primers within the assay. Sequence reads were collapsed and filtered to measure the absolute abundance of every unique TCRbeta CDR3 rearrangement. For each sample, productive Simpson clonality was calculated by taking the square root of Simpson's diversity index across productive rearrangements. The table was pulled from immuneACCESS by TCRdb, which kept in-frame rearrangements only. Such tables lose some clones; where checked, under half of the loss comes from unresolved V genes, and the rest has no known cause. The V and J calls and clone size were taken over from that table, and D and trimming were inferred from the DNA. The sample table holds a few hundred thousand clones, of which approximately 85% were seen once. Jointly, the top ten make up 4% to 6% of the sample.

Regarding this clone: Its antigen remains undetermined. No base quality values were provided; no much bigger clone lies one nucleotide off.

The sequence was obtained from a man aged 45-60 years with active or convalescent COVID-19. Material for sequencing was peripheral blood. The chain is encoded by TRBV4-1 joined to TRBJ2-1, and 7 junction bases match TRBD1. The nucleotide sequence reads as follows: TGCGCCAGCAGCCAAGTGGTGCGGACAGGCTCCTACAATGAGCAGTTCTTC. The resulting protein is CASSQVVRTGSYNEQFF.